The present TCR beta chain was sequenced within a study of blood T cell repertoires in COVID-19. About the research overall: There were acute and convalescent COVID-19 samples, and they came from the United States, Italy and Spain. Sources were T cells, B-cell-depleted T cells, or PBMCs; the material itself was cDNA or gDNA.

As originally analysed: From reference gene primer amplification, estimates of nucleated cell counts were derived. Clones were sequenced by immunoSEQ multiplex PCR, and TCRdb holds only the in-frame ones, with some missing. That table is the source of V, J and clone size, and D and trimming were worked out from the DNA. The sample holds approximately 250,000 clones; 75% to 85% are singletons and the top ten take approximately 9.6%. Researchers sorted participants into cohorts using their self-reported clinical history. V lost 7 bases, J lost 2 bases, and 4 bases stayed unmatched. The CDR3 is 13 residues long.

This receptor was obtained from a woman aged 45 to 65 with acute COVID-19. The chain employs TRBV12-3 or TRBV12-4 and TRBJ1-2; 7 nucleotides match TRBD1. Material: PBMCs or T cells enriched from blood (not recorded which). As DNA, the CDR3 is TGTGCCAGCAAACAGGGGCAGAACTATGGCTACACCTTC. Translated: CASKQGQNYGYTF.